Below, 9 T cell receptor beta chains from the same sample are listed, as sequenced in a study of blood T cell repertoires in COVID-19. Data came from immunoSEQ multiplex PCR; TCRdb stores just in-frame clones and leaves some out. The table shows 200,000 or so clones, with 82% occurring only once. Sequencing was carried out using peripheral blood. These receptors were obtained from a human donor with acute or convalescent COVID-19. The donor label of this sample is uncertain.

The chain uses TRBV27 and TRBJ1-4; a possible D gene is TRBD1 (6 bases). CDR1 and CDR2 from the germline V gene are MNHEY and SMNVEV (reference sequence). The germline V and J ends were trimmed by 6 bases and 3 bases, with 8 bases remaining between them. The CDR3 is made up of 13 amino acids. As DNA, the CDR3 is TGTGCCAGCAGACAGGGACCTAATGAAAAACTGTTTTTT. Translating it yields CASRQGPNEKLFF.

The CDR3 sequence is CASSPALATTGELFF. The CDR3 region has the DNA TGTGCCAGCAGCCCCGCACTAGCAACAACCGGGGAGCTGTTTTTT. The chain is built from TRBV2 and TRBJ2-2, with a weak D call TRBD2 (6 bases). Per the germline V gene, CDR1 is SNHLY and CDR2 is FYNNEI. V lost 6 bases and J 5 bases, leaving 16 bases between the germline ends. This CDR3 is 15 amino acids long.

This clone was recorded only once. The junction does not match germline at one end; this may be a read error. This rearrangement joins TRBV11-3 to TRBJ1-3; 7 bases line up with TRBD1. Germline lookup yields CDR1 SGHNT and CDR2 YENEEA. This CDR3 contains 16 residues. The CDR3 DNA sequence: TGTGCCAGCAGCCTAGACAGGGTCCATGGTCGGGACACCATATATTTT. Amino acid sequence: CASSLDRVHGRDTIYF.

The chain couples TRBV5-1 to TRBJ2-3; TRBD2 matches 10 bases. J gave up 0 bases and V 1 base, and 8 bases lay outside the gene matches. Per the germline V gene, CDR1 is SGHRS and CDR2 is YFSETQ. The CDR3 has 18 residues. The CDR3, as DNA: TGCGCCAGCAGCTTGAGGGGAACTAGCGGGATTAGCACAGATACGCAGTATTTT. Protein sequence: CASSLRGTSGISTDTQYF.

The chain joins TRBV25-1 to TRBJ2-1, with 13 bases lining up with TRBD2. The J segment lost 3 bases and the V segment lost 6 bases, leaving 8 bases of the junction unmatched. CDR1 and CDR2 from the germline V gene are MGHDK and SYGVNS. The CDR3 is made up of 17 amino acids. The CDR3, as DNA: TGTGCCAGCAGCTTTGGGACTAGCGGGATATACTACAATGAGCAGTTCTTC. Protein sequence: CASSFGTSGIYYNEQFF.

The V call is TRBV28, the J call TRBJ2-7, with no clear D. Looked up from germline, CDR1 is MDHEN and CDR2 is SYDVKM. V was clipped by 3 bases and J by 3 bases, with 6 bases between them. This CDR3 is built from 12 residues. The CDR3 sequence is CASSFLFYEQYF. The CDR3 region has the DNA TGTGCCAGCAGTTTCCTCTTCTACGAGCAGTACTTC.

A word on this clone: The conserved closing phenylalanine or tryptophan is absent in this CDR3, likely reflecting a read error. No DNA is shown, since the ends of the CDR3 on it are uncertain; the CDR3 is the one TCRdb lists. V gene TRBV11-3 combines with J gene TRBJ2-7; TRBD1 is taken as the D call from the table, unchecked against the DNA. The CDR3 is 14 amino acids long, termini counted. Germline CDR1 is SGHNT and CDR2 is YENEEA. The CDR3 reads CASSSEPGQGPWGL.

This chain uses TRBV19 with TRBJ1-1; D unclear. The germline V gene has CDR1 LNHDA and CDR2 SQIVND (reference sequence). This CDR3 has 12 residues. The V and J ends lost 1 base and 5 bases respectively, with 5 bases between them. In DNA form, the CDR3 reads TGTGCCAGTAGTATAGCCGGGACTGAAGCTTTCTTT. It encodes CASSIAGTEAFF. Full variable domain (missing parts from reference TRBV19 and TRBJ1-1): DGGITQSPKYLFRKEGQNVTLSCEQNLNHDAMYWYRQDPGQGLRLIYYSQIVNDFQKGDIAEGYSVSREKKESFPLTVTSAQKNPTAFYLCASSIAGTEAFFGQGTRLTVV.

The chain is built from TRBV5-8 and TRBJ1-5; 7 bases fit TRBD1. The V segment lost 0 bases and the J segment 4 bases; nucleotides outside the gene matches: 16. This CDR3 is 19 amino acids long. From germline, CDR1 is SGHTS and CDR2 YDEGEE. CDR3: CASSLARDSEDPGNQPQHF. The CDR3 DNA follows: TGTGCCAGCAGCTTGGCGCGGGACAGCGAAGACCCTGGGAATCAGCCCCAGCATTTT.